This is a list of T cell receptor beta chains from one sample in a study of blood T cell repertoires in COVID-19. TCRdb's table, derived via immunoSEQ multiplex PCR, lists solely in-frame clones and lacks some. This sample yields 110,000 to 150,000 clones, of which under 85% are seen a single time; roughly 8.7% belongs to the top ten. Sequencing input: peripheral blood. These receptors were collected from a man aged 50-59 years with active or convalescent COVID-19. Both conserved end residues are part of each CDR3. A D gene is named only where the DNA matches it firmly. Only some rows state a clone size, as once, few, many or a class for expanded clones.

J gene,clone size,V gene,D gene,CDR3 protein,CDR3 DNA
TRBJ2-3,-,TRBV6-7,TRBD2,CASSARGLAGADTQYF,TGTGCCAGCAGTGCCAGGGGACTAGCGGGAGCAGATACGCAGTATTTT
TRBJ2-7,-,TRBV27,TRBD2,CASSFTGLVYEQYF,TGTGCCAGCAGTTTTACGGGACTAGTATACGAGCAGTACTTC
TRBJ2-7,-,TRBV11-2,-,CASSLEFSGEGYEQYF,TGTGCCAGCAGCTTAGAGTTCTCGGGAGAGGGGTACGAGCAGTACTTC
TRBJ1-1,-,TRBV7-3,TRBD1,CASSLTGKQNTEAFF,TGTGCCAGCAGCTTGACAGGGAAACAGAACACTGAAGCTTTCTTT
TRBJ1-3,once,TRBV27,TRBD1,CASTMTGTNTIYF,TGTGCCAGCACCATGACAGGGACAAACACCATATATTTT
TRBJ1-5,-,TRBV28,-,CASRRGIYSNQPQHF,TGTGCCAGCAGGAGAGGAATTTATAGCAATCAGCCCCAGCATTTT
TRBJ2-2,-,TRBV24-1,TRBD1,CATPGETGGAVF,TGTGCCACCCCCGGGGAAACAGGGGGAGCTGTTTTT
TRBJ2-7,-,TRBV21-1,-,CASSKAWREGRYEQYF,TGTGCCAGCAGCAAAGCGTGGCGGGAGGGCCGCTACGAGCAGTACTTC
TRBJ2-1,-,TRBV14,-,CASSPGAGRGEQFF,TGTGCCAGCAGCCCAGGGGCAGGGCGAGGGGAGCAGTTCTTC
TRBJ2-3,-,TRBV12-3/TRBV12-4,-,CASSFLGVDTQYF,TGTGCCAGCAGTTTTTTGGGAGTAGATACGCAGTATTTT
TRBJ2-7,-,TRBV27,-,CASSHYTGSEQYF,TGTGCCAGCAGTCATTATACCGGGAGCGAGCAGTACTTC
TRBJ1-2,-,TRBV7-2,-,CASSPIGGRALRGYTF,TGTGCCAGCAGCCCTATTGGGGGCAGGGCTCTGCGAGGCTACACCTTC
TRBJ1-6,-,TRBV9,TRBD1,CASSPDRDTTPLHF,TGTGCCAGCAGCCCGGACAGGGATACAACACCCCTCCACTTT
TRBJ2-1,-,TRBV19,-,CAAGDSVVDEQFF,TGTGCCGCTGGGGACTCCGTGGTGGATGAGCAGTTCTTC
TRBJ2-7,-,TRBV7-9,-,CASSPPYAYEQYF,TGTGCCAGCAGCCCTCCCTACGCCTACGAGCAGTACTTC
TRBJ2-5,-,TRBV19,-,CASSMVQGGETQYF,TGTGCCAGTAGTATGGTACAGGGTGGCGAGACCCAGTACTTC
TRBJ2-7,-,TRBV4-1,TRBD1,CASSQDPGTAYEQYF,TGCGCCAGCAGCCAAGATCCGGGGACAGCCTACGAGCAGTACTTC
TRBJ2-2,-,TRBV6-1,-,CASSEAGRRTNTGELFF,TGTGCCAGCAGTGAAGCGGGGCGGCGAACGAACACCGGGGAGCTGTTTTTT
TRBJ2-3,-,TRBV2,-,CASSDLGGLSDTQYF,TGTGCCAGCAGTGACCTGGGGGGGCTGTCAGATACGCAGTATTTT
TRBJ2-2,-,TRBV28,TRBD1,CASSKHRGTDTGELFF,TGTGCCAGCAGTAAACACAGGGGAACGGACACCGGGGAGCTGTTTTTT
TRBJ1-1,few,TRBV5-5,-,CASSFYGEENTEAFF,TGTGCCAGCAGCTTCTATGGGGAGGAGAACACTGAAGCTTTCTTT
TRBJ1-5,-,TRBV7-9,-,CASSPGWGGLNQPQHF,TGTGCCAGCAGCCCCGGCTGGGGCGGCTTAAATCAGCCCCAGCATTTT
TRBJ2-2,few,TRBV28,TRBD2,CASTHLLAGPGELFF,TGTGCCAGCACCCATCTCCTAGCGGGTCCCGGGGAGCTGTTTTTT
TRBJ2-2,many,TRBV4-1,-,CASSQEASGPGELFF,TGCGCCAGCAGCCAAGAAGCCAGCGGGCCCGGGGAGCTGTTTTTT
TRBJ2-1,-,TRBV9,TRBD2,CASSPAVAGEREQFF,TGTGCCAGCAGCCCGGCGGTAGCGGGAGAGCGCGAGCAGTTCTTC
TRBJ1-1,-,TRBV6-4,-,CASRDFSLNTEAFF,TGTGCCAGCAGGGACTTTTCCCTAAACACTGAAGCTTTCTTT